These T cell receptor beta chains were read from a single sample in a study of T-cell memory formation after mild COVID-19. TCRdb re-called the 5' RACE reads through MiXCR, storing one row per CDR3 protein. The top ten clones hold 1.5% to 1.9% of a sample with around 33,000 distinct CDR3 sequences, about 21% of them seen once. Sequenced: PBMCs or a T cell subset sorted from them (not recorded which). These receptors all come from an adult who had mild COVID-19 (a few samples of this study predate the infection). Cell type and time point are not known. Each CDR3 is given with its conserved first and last residue. Fields, in order: clone size, V gene, CDR3 length, D gene, J gene, CDR3 protein, CDR3 DNA. D genes are given only for firm matches. A clone size is listed for some rows: how often the clone was seen (once, few, many), or a class if it is expanded.

many,TRBV27,13,.,TRBJ1-2,CASSPSRGTGYTF,TGTGCCAGCAGTCCCTCCAGAGGGACCGGCTACACCTTC
.,TRBV19,15,.,TRBJ1-4,CASSIGRRSNEKLFF,TGTGCCAGTAGTATAGGCCGAAGGAGTAATGAAAAACTGTTTTTT
.,TRBV30,12,.,TRBJ1-2,CAWRTASYGYTF,TGTGCCTGGAGGACAGCTTCTTATGGCTACACCTTC
once,TRBV4-3,17,.,TRBJ2-7,CASSQDRSYPGHYEQYF,TGCGCCAGCAGCCAAGATCGGAGCTATCCGGGTCATTACGAGCAGTACTTC
.,TRBV14,14,.,TRBJ1-6,CASSQVFQNSPLHF,TGTGCCAGCAGCCAAGTATTCCAAAATTCACCCCTCCACTTT
many,TRBV3-1,13,TRBD1,TRBJ1-1,CASSPRGPRGAFF,TGTGCCAGCAGCCCCAGGGGGCCCAGGGGAGCTTTCTTT
medium-sized,TRBV7-9,14,TRBD2,TRBJ2-3,CASSSLADTDTQYF,TGTGCCAGCAGTTCCCTAGCGGACACAGATACGCAGTATTTT
many,TRBV18,14,TRBD1,TRBJ1-1,CASSQGQGVTEAFF,TGTGCCAGCTCACAAGGACAGGGGGTCACTGAAGCTTTCTTT
many,TRBV4-2,17,TRBD2,TRBJ2-2,CASSPATSGRGGGELFF,TGTGCCAGCAGCCCTGCTACTAGCGGGAGAGGTGGCGGGGAGCTGTTTTTT
many,TRBV30,14,.,TRBJ2-3,CAWKEGLSTDTQYF,TGTGCCTGGAAGGAGGGCCTGAGCACAGATACGCAGTATTTT
many,TRBV10-3,15,.,TRBJ2-2,CAISGRGAVPGELFF,TGTGCCATCAGTGGCCGGGGGGCAGTCCCCGGGGAGCTGTTTTTT
.,TRBV20-1,14,TRBD1,TRBJ2-7,CSASPGTDNYEQYF,TGCAGTGCTTCTCCCGGGACAGATAACTACGAGCAGTACTTC
many,TRBV12-3/TRBV12-4,14,.,TRBJ1-5,CASSLQGSGQPQHF,TGTGCCAGCAGTTTGCAGGGGTCTGGTCAGCCCCAGCATTTT
many,TRBV2,13,TRBD1,TRBJ2-5,CASSTGQQETQYF,TGTGCCAGCAGCACGGGACAGCAAGAGACCCAGTACTTC
many,TRBV7-9,14,.,TRBJ2-3,CASSSSGSTDTQYF,TGTGCCAGCAGCTCAAGTGGGTCCACAGATACGCAGTATTTT
many,TRBV24-1,13,.,TRBJ2-7,CATSAIPGGEQYF,TGTGCCACCAGTGCAATACCTGGTGGCGAGCAGTACTTC
many,TRBV5-4,13,.,TRBJ1-2,CASSLEANYGYTF,TGTGCCAGCAGCTTGGAAGCTAACTATGGCTACACCTTC
many,TRBV24-1,19,TRBD1,TRBJ1-5,CATSDLTQGALDGNQPQHF,TGTGCCACCAGTGATTTGACTCAGGGGGCATTGGATGGCAATCAGCCCCAGCATTTT
many,TRBV2,13,.,TRBJ1-6,CASSSPVGSPLHF,TGTGCCAGCAGCTCTCCCGTAGGATCACCCCTCCACTTT
many,TRBV7-3,13,.,TRBJ2-1,CASSLARNNEQFF,TGTGCCAGCAGCTTAGCCCGAAACAATGAGCAGTTCTTC
many,TRBV27,13,.,TRBJ2-3,CASIGRLGPWLYF,TGTGCCAGCATAGGAAGGTTGGGACCCTGGCTCTATTTT
many,TRBV7-2,14,.,TRBJ1-4,CASSFKVGGEKLFF,TGTGCCAGCAGCTTCAAAGTGGGGGGTGAAAAACTGTTTTTT
many,TRBV24-1,18,.,TRBJ2-1,CATSGAPGSQTRYNEQFF,TGTGCCACCAGTGGGGCTCCGGGTTCGCAGACGAGATACAATGAGCAGTTCTTC
many,TRBV20-1,16,TRBD1,TRBJ1-5,CSARGMETGGSQPQHF,TGCAGTGCTAGAGGGATGGAGACAGGGGGAAGCCAGCCCCAGCATTTT
many,TRBV7-8,15,TRBD1,TRBJ1-6,CASSGGTGSNSPLHF,TGTGCCAGCAGCGGCGGGACAGGAAGTAATTCACCCCTCCACTTT
.,TRBV20-1,11,.,TRBJ2-7,CSAREVYEQYF,TGCAGTGCTAGAGAAGTCTACGAGCAGTACTTC
many,TRBV29-1,11,.,TRBJ2-7,CSVGDGSLKYF,.
.,TRBV19,16,.,TRBJ1-5,CASTPGDVYSNQPQHF,TGTGCCAGTACCCCGGGGGACGTGTATAGCAATCAGCCCCAGCATTTT
many,TRBV5-1,13,.,TRBJ2-4,CASSLDPGDIQYF,TGCGCCAGCAGCTTGGATCCGGGGGACATTCAGTACTTC
.,TRBV7-6,15,TRBD2,TRBJ2-3,CASSPLAGRTDTQYF,TGTGCCAGCAGCCCACTAGCGGGAAGAACAGATACGCAGTATTTT
many,TRBV6-6,13,TRBD1,TRBJ1-2,CASSGTGLLGYTF,TGTGCCAGCTCCGGGACAGGGTTACTTGGCTACACCTTC
many,TRBV11-2,14,.,TRBJ2-3,CASRRGMHTDTQYF,TGTGCGTCACGGAGGGGTATGCACACAGATACGCAGTATTTT
many,TRBV18,13,.,TRBJ2-7,CASLEALGYEQYF,TGTGCCAGTCTGGAGGCTTTGGGCTACGAGCAGTACTTC
once,TRBV25-1,12,.,TRBJ1-2,CASSSGPPGYTF,TGTGCCAGCAGTTCAGGGCCCCCTGGCTACACCTTC
many,TRBV12-3/TRBV12-4,14,TRBD1,TRBJ1-1,CASGPGTANTEAFF,TGTGCCAGCGGCCCTGGGACAGCAAACACTGAAGCTTTCTTT
many,TRBV12-3/TRBV12-4,14,.,TRBJ1-1,CASSWEGLNTEAFF,TGTGCCAGCAGTTGGGAGGGCCTGAACACTGAAGCTTTCTTT
many,TRBV4-2,16,.,TRBJ2-2,CASSQEARSNTGELFF,TGTGCCAGCAGCCAAGAGGCAAGGTCGAACACCGGGGAGCTGTTTTTT
.,TRBV27,18,TRBD1,TRBJ1-6,CASRTGTGINSPRSILHF,TGTGCCAGCAGGACCGGGACAGGGATCAATTCACCAAGATCAATCCTCCACTTT
many,TRBV11-2,16,.,TRBJ1-2,CASSSHQGGSNYGYTF,TGTGCCAGCAGCTCGCATCAAGGGGGGAGTAACTATGGCTACACCTTC
many,TRBV4-3,15,TRBD2,TRBJ2-1,CASSGVGGPRNEQFF,TGCGCCAGCAGCGGGGTGGGAGGGCCACGGAATGAGCAGTTCTTC
.,TRBV7-2,13,.,TRBJ1-1,CASSPLGRTEAFF,TGTGCCAGCAGCCCCCTGGGCCGAACTGAAGCTTTCTTT
once,TRBV7-3,14,TRBD2,TRBJ2-3,CASSRFTSEDAQYF,TGTGCCAGCAGCCGTTTCACTAGCGAGGATGCGCAGTATTTT
many,TRBV30,13,TRBD2,TRBJ2-1,CAWRGGTYNEQFF,TGTGCCTGGAGGGGGGGGACCTACAATGAGCAGTTCTTC
.,TRBV2,15,.,TRBJ2-2,CASSLTEANTGELFF,TGTGCCAGCAGTCTGACAGAAGCGAACACCGGGGAGCTGTTTTTT
once,TRBV12-3/TRBV12-4,16,.,TRBJ2-1,CASRFPGTLEGYEQFF,TGTGCCAGCAGGTTCCCCGGGACGCTGGAGGGTTATGAGCAGTTCTTC
many,TRBV27,15,TRBD1,TRBJ1-5,CASSTRDRVGQPQHF,TGTGCCAGCAGTACCCGGGACAGGGTTGGACAGCCCCAGCATTTT
many,TRBV15,13,.,TRBJ1-6,CATSAEARSPLHF,TGTGCCACCAGTGCGGAGGCTCGTTCACCCCTCCACTTT